This is a list of T cell receptor beta chains from one sample in a study of blood T cell repertoires in COVID-19. Libraries were prepared by immunoSEQ multiplex PCR; TCRdb keeps only in-frame clonotypes and omits some of them. Found here are fewer than 30,000 clones, approximately 87% of them singletons; the top ten hold about a sixth. The sequencing sample was made of peripheral blood. These receptors were taken from a man aged 70-80 years with active COVID-19. The CDR3 runs from the conserved cysteine through the conserved F or W. The D gene is left open where the match is weak. Size is omitted from some rows. Given values are once, few, many or a class for expanded clones.

j_call	clone_size	v_call	d_call	cdr3_nt	cdr3_aa
TRBJ1-1	-	TRBV10-3	-	TGTGCCATCAGGAAAGGGGGACAAGAGAACACTGAAGCTTTCTTT	CAIRKGGQENTEAFF
TRBJ1-6	once	TRBV4-1	TRBD1	TGCGCCAGCAGCCAACTCGGGACAGTGAATTCACCCCTCCACTTT	CASSQLGTVNSPLHF
TRBJ1-4	-	TRBV7-9	-	TGTGCCAGCAGCTTAGCACCCGGAGCAGGGTCCTCCCACCTGTTTTTT	CASSLAPGAGSSHLFF
TRBJ2-1	-	TRBV19	-	TGTGCCAGTAGTATTCGTAACTCCTACAATGAGCAGTTCTTC	CASSIRNSYNEQFF
TRBJ2-5	-	TRBV19	TRBD1	TGTGCCAGTAGTATCCTCCCTCCGGGACAGGGCAAAGAGACCCAGTACTTC	CASSILPPGQGKETQYF
TRBJ2-2	-	TRBV12-2	-	TGTGCAAGTCGCCCCCGACAGGGCGAAACCACCGGGGAGCTGTTTTTT	CASRPRQGETTGELFF
TRBJ2-5	-	TRBV7-9	-	TGTGCCAGCAGCGGGGGGCAGGGGGTGAAAGAGACCCAGTACTTC	CASSGGQGVKETQYF
TRBJ1-5	-	TRBV6-1	-	TGTGCCAGCAGTGAGTTCAGGGCCGAACAGCCCCAGCATTTT	CASSEFRAEQPQHF
TRBJ1-6	-	TRBV28	-	TGTGCCAGCAGTTCGGCAGGCGTAGGGCAGGGAGGCTCCTATAATTCACCCCTCCACTTT	CASSSAGVGQGGSYNSPLHF
TRBJ1-5	-	TRBV18	-	TGTGCCAGCTCACCCACCCCCCGACAGGAGAGTAGCAATCAGCCCCAGCATTTT	CASSPTPRQESSNQPQHF
TRBJ2-2	once	TRBV5-5	TRBD2	TGTGCCAGCAGCTTGGTGAGAAGCGGGGGGGCTGAGACCGGGGAGCTGTTTTTT	CASSLVRSGGAETGELFF
TRBJ1-3	-	TRBV11-2	-	TGTGCCAGCAGCCCAGAGGTAGGGGGCTCTGGAAACACCATATATTTT	CASSPEVGGSGNTIYF
TRBJ1-5	-	TRBV2	-	TGTGCCAGCAGTGCCGGGTTGGCCCACAATCAGCCCCAGCATTTT	CASSAGLAHNQPQHF
TRBJ1-6	-	TRBV27	TRBD1	TGTGCCAGCAGCGAAGCCCGGGACAGGGTAGGAAATTCACCCCTCCACTTT	CASSEARDRVGNSPLHF
TRBJ2-7	-	TRBV7-6	TRBD2	TGTGCCAGCAGCTTAACCCCGGGACTAGCCTCCTACGAGCAGTACTTC	CASSLTPGLASYEQYF
TRBJ2-2	-	TRBV7-8	TRBD2	TGTGCCAGCAGCCGCAACGGGGGGGGAAACACCGGGGAGCTGTTTTTT	CASSRNGGGNTGELFF
TRBJ2-5	once	TRBV5-8	TRBD2	TGTGCCAGCAGCCCGCGACTAAGGGACTACAGCCAAGAGACCCAGTACTTC	CASSPRLRDYSQETQYF
TRBJ1-1	-	TRBV7-9	-	TGTGCCAGCAGCCCCCGTGGCCGGAACACTGAAGCTTTCTTT	CASSPRGRNTEAFF
TRBJ1-1	-	TRBV7-6	TRBD1	TGTGCCAGCAGCTTAGCGTTAGGACAGGGGAACACTGAAGCTTTCTTT	CASSLALGQGNTEAFF
TRBJ2-1	-	TRBV4-2	TRBD2	TGTGCCAGCAGCCAAGATACCAGCGGGGGGGCCTGGCTCTACAATGAGCAGTTCTTC	CASSQDTSGGAWLYNEQFF
TRBJ2-5	-	TRBV28	TRBD1	TGTGCCAGCAGTCCCAGGACAGGGGCAGAGACCCAGTACTTC	CASSPRTGAETQYF
TRBJ2-1	-	TRBV2	-	TGTGCCAGCAGTGGAATTTGGGTTGGGTCGCGAGGGGGCTACAATGAGCAGTTCTTC	CASSGIWVGSRGGYNEQFF
TRBJ2-7	-	TRBV7-6	-	TGTGCCAGCAGCTTATCGGTCCCGGGTAGCTCCTACGAGCAGTACTTC	CASSLSVPGSSYEQYF
TRBJ1-1	-	TRBV29-1	-	TGCAGCGTTCTTTCAGGGGTAAACACTGAAGCTTTCTTT	CSVLSGVNTEAFF
TRBJ1-2	-	TRBV14	-	TGTGCCAGCAGCCGCCTCGGAGTACCCTATGGCTACACCTTC	CASSRLGVPYGYTF
TRBJ2-1	once	TRBV19	-	TGTGCCAGTAGTATAGGTGGCACGGCGGTGCGGTTGAACAATGAGCAGTTCTTC	CASSIGGTAVRLNNEQFF
TRBJ1-6	-	TRBV9	-	TGTGCCAGCAGCGCGACCCCAGGGGATGGGTCACCCCTCCACTTT	CASSATPGDGSPLHF
TRBJ2-6	-	TRBV18	-	TGTGCCAGCTCACCAGCAGGGTGGACCTCTGGGGCCAACGTCCTGACTTTC	CASSPAGWTSGANVLTF
TRBJ1-1	-	TRBV6-5	TRBD1	TGTGCCAGCAGTTCGACAGGGAGGACCACTGAAGCTTTCTTT	CASSSTGRTTEAFF
TRBJ2-7	-	TRBV19	TRBD1	TGTGCCAGTAGTATCGGGACAGGGACCTACGAGCAGTACTTC	CASSIGTGTYEQYF
TRBJ1-1	-	TRBV6-2/TRBV6-3	TRBD1	TGTGCCAGCAGTTTACCGGGACAGGGTCCTGAAGCTTTCTTT	CASSLPGQGPEAFF
TRBJ2-7	-	TRBV6-2/TRBV6-3	TRBD1	TGTGCCAGCAGTTGGGGGACAGGGACAGTCTACGAGCAGTACTTC	CASSWGTGTVYEQYF
TRBJ2-2	-	TRBV5-8	-	TGTGCCAGCAGCTGGACAGTGACCGGGGAGCTGTTTTTT	CASSWTVTGELFF
TRBJ1-2	-	TRBV18	TRBD1	TGTGCCAGCTCTCTCAGAGGGACAGGGTTTTCCTACACCTTC	CASSLRGTGFSYTF
TRBJ2-3	-	TRBV5-4	-	TGTGCCAGCAGCTTCCATTCAGATACGCAGTATTTT	CASSFHSDTQYF
TRBJ2-1	-	TRBV3-1/TRBV3-2	-	TGTGCCAGCAGCCGGAGTCAATACAATGAGCAGTTCTTC	CASSRSQYNEQFF
TRBJ2-5	-	TRBV7-2	TRBD2	TGTGCCAGCAGCGCGGGACTAGGTGTCGCGACCCAGTACTTC	CASSAGLGVATQYF
TRBJ1-3	once	TRBV27	-	TGTGCCAGCAGTTTATACGGCTCTGGAAACACCATATATTTT	CASSLYGSGNTIYF
TRBJ2-5	once	TRBV10-1	TRBD1	TGCGCCAGCAGTCATGGGACAGGGCCGGCGTACTTC	CASSHGTGPAYF
TRBJ2-7	-	TRBV27	-	TGTGCCAGCAGTACAAATCAGGGTTACGAGCAGTACTTC	CASSTNQGYEQYF
TRBJ2-3	-	TRBV2	-	TGTGCCAGCAGTTTAACAGGGAAAACAGATACGCAGTATTTT	CASSLTGKTDTQYF
TRBJ2-1	-	TRBV15	-	TGTGCCACCGGGACTCCGCCAGAGCAGTTCTTC	CATGTPPEQFF
TRBJ2-3	-	TRBV21-1	-	-	CASSPVGQGSTDTQYF
TRBJ1-6	-	TRBV11-3	TRBD1	TGTGCCAGCAGCTCACGACAGGGCGCGAATTCACCCCTCCACTTT	CASSSRQGANSPLHF
TRBJ2-5	-	TRBV11-3	-	TGTGCCAGCAGCTACGAGGAGATCCGTGGGACCCAGTACTTC	CASSYEEIRGTQYF